The 24 T cell receptor beta chains below were found in one sample sequenced in a study of shared clonotypes between healthy human individuals. Sequencing used immunoSEQ multiplex PCR; TCRdb keeps in-frame clones, though not all of them. The data show 2 million to 2.5 million clones, approximately 94% seen once. Sequenced material: naive CD4+ T cells sorted from blood. Subset specified: CD45RA+ positively selected. The receptors shown here come from a man between 18 and 29 years old in good health.

V and J are TRBV6-1 and TRBJ2-7; 7 bases are a match to TRBD1. The CDR3 totals 14 residues. V dropped 5 bases and J dropped 3; count of bases not matched to a gene: 7. Per germline, CDR1 MNHNS and CDR2 SASEGT. The chain's CDR3 is CASSWDSLNYEQYF. CDR3 nucleotide sequence: TGTGCCAGCAGTTGGGACAGTTTGAACTACGAGCAGTACTTC.

The chain combines TRBV7-9 with TRBJ1-1; D perhaps matches TRBD1 (5 bases). Trimming shortened V by 8 bases and J by 7 bases, and 8 bases separated the two germline ends. The CDR3 sequence is 10 residues long. Germline CDR1 is SEHNR and CDR2 is FQNEAQ (reference sequence). The CDR3 spells CASGGGEAFF. The CDR3 DNA reads as TGTGCCAGCGGCGGGGGTGAAGCTTTCTTT.

This chain connects TRBV28 to TRBJ1-5; D is ambiguous. The CDR3 runs 12 residues. Germline CDR1 and CDR2: MDHEN and SYDVKM. The ends were cut back, 5 bases at V and 8 bases at J, with 10 bases in the middle. This chain's CDR3 is CASSTAPKPQHF. In DNA, the CDR3 is TGTGCCAGCAGTACTGCCCCTAAGCCCCAGCATTTT.

This clone was found a few times. CDR3 protein: CASSPGTGRKETQYF. CDR3 coding DNA: TGTGCCAGCAGCCCCGGGACAGGCAGGAAAGAGACCCAGTACTTC. V is TRBV7-2 and J is TRBJ2-5, with 8 bases matching TRBD1. Trimming took 5 bases from V and 3 from J; bases not matched to a gene: 8. CDR1 is SGHTA and CDR2 is FQGNSA in the germline V gene. The length of the CDR3 is 15 residues.

This chain connects TRBV14 to TRBJ1-2; 7 bases are shared with TRBD1. This CDR3 is 16 amino acids long. In germline, CDR1 is SGHDN, CDR2 FVKESK. Losses at the gene ends were 1 base for V and 6 bases for J; bases not matched to a gene: 11. CDR3 region: CASSQGTGEFVNGYTF. For the CDR3, the DNA is TGTGCCAGCAGCCAAGGCACAGGGGAGTTCGTCAATGGCTACACCTTC.

The chain links TRBV9 to TRBJ2-7; 10 nucleotides line up with TRBD2. CDR1 and CDR2 from the germline V gene are SGDLS and YYNGEE. The CDR3 is 16 amino acids. With 3 bases clipped from V and 4 bases from J, the junction kept 10 bases outside the gene matches. CDR3 region: CASSAAIGLAVYEQYF. The DNA of the CDR3 is TGTGCCAGCAGCGCCGCGATAGGACTAGCGGTGTACGAGCAGTACTTC.

The chain couples TRBV29-1 to TRBJ1-1; a possible D gene is TRBD1 (5 bases). Germline CDR1 is SQVTM and CDR2 is ANQGSEA. The V end was cut by 6 bases, the J end by 2 bases, with 13 bases between. The CDR3 runs 13 residues. The CDR3 DNA follows: TGCAGCGTGGTAGGACACACCAACACTGAAGCTTTCTTT. It specifies CSVVGHTNTEAFF.

This rearrangement joins TRBV10-3 to TRBJ2-7; 7 nucleotides align to TRBD2. Unmatched junction bases numbered 8, after V lost 5 bases and J lost 7 bases. The CDR3 covers 13 residues. The V gene's germline CDR1 is ENHRY and CDR2 SYGVKD. CDR3 bases: TGTGCCATCAGTCCGGGGGGTGCCCTTGAGCAGTACTTC. It yields the protein CAISPGGALEQYF.

The gene calls are TRBV28 and TRBJ2-7; D unresolved. In germline, CDR1 is MDHEN, CDR2 SYDVKM. The CDR3 contains 17 residues. Trimming shortened V by 5 bases and J by 1 base, and 21 bases separated the two germline ends. CDR3 region: CASSPASTERKSYEQYF. The CDR3 DNA reads TGTGCCAGCAGTCCAGCCTCCACAGAAAGAAAATCCTACGAGCAGTACTTC.

Turning to this clone: Other nucleotide sequences in the sample specify the same CDR3. V gene TRBV30 combines with J gene TRBJ1-5; D is ambiguous. The CDR3 contains 13 residues. Germline V gene sequence: CDR1 GTSNPN, CDR2 SVGIG (reference sequence). The V gene lost 1 base and the J gene lost 3 bases, with 7 bases spanning the gap. This CDR3 reads CAWSGGNNQPQHF. CDR3 DNA sequence: TGTGCCTGGAGTGGCGGGAACAATCAGCCCCAGCATTTT. Based on the CDR3 plus reference TRBV30 and TRBJ1-5, the full variable domain is SQTIHQWPATLVQPVGSPLSLECTVEGTSNPNLYWYRQAAGRGLQLLFYSVGIGQISSEVPQNLSASRPQDRQFILSSKKLLLSDSGFYLCAWSGGNNQPQHFGDGTRLSIL.

The chain carries TRBV7-2 and TRBJ2-7; 8 bases line up with TRBD1. CDR3 size: 15 residues. CDR1 is SGHTA and CDR2 is FQGNSA in the germline V gene. J lost 2 bases, V lost 5 bases, and 8 bases had no gene match. This chain's CDR3 is CASSPGQGLAYEQYF. In DNA, the CDR3 is TGTGCCAGCAGCCCCGGACAGGGCCTCGCCTACGAGCAGTACTTC. The full variable domain, completed using reference TRBV7-2 and TRBJ2-7, is GAGVSQSPSNKVTEKGKDVELRCDPISGHTALYWYRQSLGQGLEFLIYFQGNSAPDKSGLPSDRFSAERTGGSVSTLTIQRTQQEDSAVYLCASSPGQGLAYEQYFGPGTRLTVT.

The CDR3 coding sequence is TGCGCCAGCAGCTTAAACACAGCCGATAGGGAGACCCAGTACTTC. This codes for CASSLNTADRETQYF. The chain recombines TRBV5-1 with TRBJ2-5; D is unresolved. The V end lost 2 bases, the J end lost 5 bases, and 16 bases lay between the germline ends. The germline V gene has CDR1 SGHRS and CDR2 YFSETQ. CDR3 length equals 15 residues.

The rearrangement uses TRBV30 and TRBJ2-7; D may be TRBD1 (6 bases). Per the germline V gene, CDR1 is GTSNPN and CDR2 is SVGIG (reference sequence). The CDR3 consists of 13 residues. V lost 3 bases, J lost 4 bases, and 13 bases lay in between. CDR3 amino acids: CAWSRGSYYEQYF. In DNA form, the CDR3 reads TGTGCCTGGAGCAGGGGCAGCTATTACGAGCAGTACTTC.

V and J are TRBV28 and TRBJ2-1; the match to TRBD1 covers 8 bases. After removal of 10 bases from V and 2 bases from J, the junction contained 7 bases not matched to a gene. The CDR3 totals 14 residues. Germline V gives CDR1 MDHEN, CDR2 SYDVKM. The DNA of the CDR3 is TGTGCCAATACAGGGGGTAGACCCTACAATGAGCAGTTCTTC. Its translation is CANTGGRPYNEQFF. The entire variable domain, with the rest obtained from reference TRBV28 and TRBJ2-1, is as follows: DVKVTQSSRYLVKRTGEKVFLECVQDMDHENMFWYRQDPGLGLRLIYFSYDVKMKEKGDIPEGYSVSREKKERFSLILESASTNQTSMYLCANTGGRPYNEQFFGPGTRLTVL.

V and J are TRBV6-5 and TRBJ1-5, with 7 bases matching TRBD1. The CDR3 has 15 residues. With V trimmed by 4 bases and J by 11 bases, 14 bases remained unmatched. Germline V lookup: CDR1 MNHEY, CDR2 SVGAGI. The CDR3 DNA follows: TGTGCCAGCAGTTCTCCACGGGACAGTCGGGTGTCCCAGCATTTT. This sequence encodes CASSSPRDSRVSQHF.

The V and J genes are TRBV10-3 and TRBJ2-3, with 10 bases identical to TRBD1. With 3 bases clipped from V and 6 bases from J, the junction kept 9 bases outside the gene matches. The CDR3 has 16 amino acids. Germline CDR1 and CDR2: ENHRY and SYGVKD. This chain's CDR3 is CAISDLRTGGVDTQYF. CDR3 nucleotide sequence: TGTGCCATCAGTGACCTTCGGACAGGGGGAGTGGATACGCAGTATTTT.

The rearrangement joins TRBV6-1 to TRBJ1-5, with D possibly TRBD1 on 5 matching bases. Trimming left V 6 bases short and J 11 bases short, with 17 bases between. CDR1 MNHNS and CDR2 SASEGT come from the germline V gene. The CDR3 loop spans 13 amino acids. CDR3 sequence: CASRGDGPEAQHF. The CDR3 DNA is TGTGCCAGCAGAGGGGACGGACCTGAGGCCCAGCATTTT.

V and J are TRBV18 and TRBJ2-3; D is perhaps TRBD1 (6 bases). Trimming took 0 bases from V and 2 from J, leaving 15 bases between them. The CDR3 is 17 residues long. CDR1 KGHSH and CDR2 LQKENI come from the germline V gene. The CDR3 protein is CASSPPIRGSVTDTQYF. The CDR3, as DNA: TGTGCCAGCTCACCACCCATAAGGGGGTCTGTCACAGATACGCAGTATTTT.

J is TRBJ1-2 and V is TRBV28; 10 bases are shared with TRBD1. The V gene end was trimmed by 5 bases and the J gene end by 6 bases; junction bases not matched to a gene: 12. Germline lookup yields CDR1 MDHEN and CDR2 SYDVKM. The CDR3 has 16 residues. The CDR3 here is CASSLSDRDRGHGYTF. The DNA of the CDR3 is TGTGCCAGCAGTCTGTCAGACCGGGACAGGGGCCATGGCTACACCTTC.

The chain links TRBV19 to TRBJ1-5; TRBD1 matches at 8 bases. Per germline, CDR1 LNHDA and CDR2 SQIVND (reference sequence). This CDR3 has 15 residues. Trimming took 0 bases from V and 7 from J; bases not matched to a gene: 5. The CDR3 bases are TGTGCCAGTAGTATAGAGACAGGGGAAATGCAGCCCCAGCATTTT. This codes for CASSIETGEMQPQHF.

The V gene is TRBV10-3, the J gene TRBJ1-2, with D perhaps matching TRBD1 (5 bases). The CDR3 contains 12 residues. The germline gives CDR1 ENHRY, CDR2 SYGVKD. V lost 9 bases and J 7 bases, leaving 15 bases between the germline ends. The CDR3 DNA sequence: TGTGCCATGAGCGGAACAGGCTTTGGCTACACCTTC. This sequence encodes CAMSGTGFGYTF.

This chain uses TRBV6-5 with TRBJ1-1; D perhaps matches TRBD1 (5 bases). The CDR3 has 14 residues. Germline CDR1 reads MNHEY; CDR2 reads SVGAGI. V lost 10 bases and J lost 3, with 18 bases in between. The CDR3 loop reads CATSGGFGDTEAFF. The CDR3 DNA sequence: TGTGCCACCTCTGGGGGGTTTGGGGACACTGAAGCTTTCTTT.

The rearrangement joins TRBV5-1 to TRBJ2-1; 8 bases agree with TRBD1. The germline V gene encodes CDR1 SGHRS and CDR2 YFSETQ. The trim removed 4 bases at V and 6 bases at J, leaving 3 bases unmatched. The CDR3 consists of 13 residues. The CDR3 region is CASSTGQANEQFF. CDR3 in DNA: TGCGCCAGCAGCACGGGACAGGCCAATGAGCAGTTCTTC.

This chain joins TRBV4-2 and TRBJ1-4; 9 positions match TRBD1. CDR1 is LGHNA, CDR2 YNFKEQ, per germline. Trimming cost V 1 base and J 5 bases; bases outside gene matches: 17. The CDR3 has 20 residues. CDR3 amino acids: CASSQAPWGGQGLGNEKLFF. CDR3 DNA sequence: TGTGCCAGCAGCCAAGCCCCCTGGGGGGGACAGGGTTTGGGGAATGAAAAACTGTTTTTT.